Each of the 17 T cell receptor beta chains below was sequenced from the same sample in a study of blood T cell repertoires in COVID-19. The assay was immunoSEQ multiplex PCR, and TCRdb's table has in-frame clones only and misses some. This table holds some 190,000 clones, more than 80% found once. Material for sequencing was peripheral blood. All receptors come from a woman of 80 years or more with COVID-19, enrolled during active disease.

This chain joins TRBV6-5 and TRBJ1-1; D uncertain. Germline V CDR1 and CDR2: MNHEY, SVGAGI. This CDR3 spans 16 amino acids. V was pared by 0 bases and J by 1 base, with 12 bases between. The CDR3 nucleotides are TGTGCCAGCAGTTACTCTCGCACAGTCCAGAACACTGAAGCTTTCTTT. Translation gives CASSYSRTVQNTEAFF.

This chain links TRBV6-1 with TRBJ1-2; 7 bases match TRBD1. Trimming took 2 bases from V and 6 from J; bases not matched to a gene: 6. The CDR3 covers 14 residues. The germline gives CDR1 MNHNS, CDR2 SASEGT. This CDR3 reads CASSEKQGKNGYTF. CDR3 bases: TGTGCCAGCAGTGAAAAACAGGGGAAGAATGGCTACACCTTC.

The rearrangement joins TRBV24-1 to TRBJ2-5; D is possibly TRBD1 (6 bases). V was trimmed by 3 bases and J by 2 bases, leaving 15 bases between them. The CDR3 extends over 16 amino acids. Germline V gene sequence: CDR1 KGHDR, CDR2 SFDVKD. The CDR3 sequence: CATSDTSGQTQETQYF. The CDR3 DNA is TGTGCCACCAGTGATACATCCGGACAGACACAAGAGACCCAGTACTTC.

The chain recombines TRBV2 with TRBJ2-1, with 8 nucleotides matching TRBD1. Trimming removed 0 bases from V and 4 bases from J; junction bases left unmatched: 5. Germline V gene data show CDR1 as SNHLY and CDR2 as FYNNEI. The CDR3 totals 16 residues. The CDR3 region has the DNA TGTGCCAGCAGTGAAGCTGGGGGACAGGTGTACAATGAGCAGTTCTTC. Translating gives CASSEAGGQVYNEQFF. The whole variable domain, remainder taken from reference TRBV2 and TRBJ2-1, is EPEVTQTPSHQVTQMGQEVILRCVPISNHLYFYWYRQILGQKVEFLVSFYNNEISEKSEIFDDQFSVERPDGSNFTLKIRSTKLEDSAMYFCASSEAGGQVYNEQFFGPGTRLTVL.

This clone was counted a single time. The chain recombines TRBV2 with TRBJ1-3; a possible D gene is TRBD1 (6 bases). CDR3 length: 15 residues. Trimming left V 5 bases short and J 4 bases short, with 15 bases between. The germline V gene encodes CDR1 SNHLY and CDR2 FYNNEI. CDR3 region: CASSQGTLGGNTIYF. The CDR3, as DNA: TGTGCCAGCAGTCAGGGGACACTCGGGGGAAACACCATATATTTT.

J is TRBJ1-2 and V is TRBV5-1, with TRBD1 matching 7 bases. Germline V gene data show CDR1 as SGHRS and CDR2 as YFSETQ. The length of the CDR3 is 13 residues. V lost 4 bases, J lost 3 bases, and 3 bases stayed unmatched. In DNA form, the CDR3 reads TGCGCCAGCAGCAACCAGGGGGACTATGGCTACACCTTC. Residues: CASSNQGDYGYTF.

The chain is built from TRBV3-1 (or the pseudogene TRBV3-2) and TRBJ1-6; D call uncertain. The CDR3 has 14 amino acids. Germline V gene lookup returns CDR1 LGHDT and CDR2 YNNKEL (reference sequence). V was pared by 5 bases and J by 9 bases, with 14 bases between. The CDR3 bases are TGTGCCAGCAGCGCTCTCCAGGTGGGTTCACCCCTCCACTTT. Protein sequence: CASSALQVGSPLHF.

The CDR3 coding sequence is TGTGCCAGCAGCTCCGGACTAGCGGGGGGAGAGACCCAGTACTTC. Amino acids: CASSSGLAGGETQYF. J is TRBJ2-5 and V is TRBV11-3; TRBD2 matches 14 bases. With V trimmed by 4 bases and J by 4 bases, 2 bases remained unmatched. This CDR3 is 15 amino acids long. Germline-derived CDR1 and CDR2 are SGHNT and YENEEA.

CDR3 bases: TGTGCCAGCAGGGAACACAGGGGGCAACAGCCCCAGCATTTT. Translated, it gives CASREHRGQQPQHF. V usage is TRBV2 and J usage is TRBJ1-5, with 9 positions matching TRBD1. Germline V CDR1 and CDR2: SNHLY, FYNNEI. This CDR3 comprises 14 residues. V trimming: 6 bases; J trimming: 7 bases; junction bases outside the gene matches: 7.

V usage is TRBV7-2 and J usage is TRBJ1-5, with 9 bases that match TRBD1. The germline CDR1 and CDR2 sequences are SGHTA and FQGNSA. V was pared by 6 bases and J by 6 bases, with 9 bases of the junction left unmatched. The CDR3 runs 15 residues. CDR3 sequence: CASSYGQGLVQPQHF. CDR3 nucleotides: TGTGCCAGCAGTTATGGACAGGGGCTGGTTCAGCCCCAGCATTTT.

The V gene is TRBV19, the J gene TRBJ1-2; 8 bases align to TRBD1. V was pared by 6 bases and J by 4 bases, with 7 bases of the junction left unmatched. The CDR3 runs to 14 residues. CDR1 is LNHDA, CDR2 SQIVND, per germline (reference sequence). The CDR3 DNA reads TGTGCCAGTAGCGATTCAGGGGGCATCTATGGCTACACCTTC. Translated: CASSDSGGIYGYTF.

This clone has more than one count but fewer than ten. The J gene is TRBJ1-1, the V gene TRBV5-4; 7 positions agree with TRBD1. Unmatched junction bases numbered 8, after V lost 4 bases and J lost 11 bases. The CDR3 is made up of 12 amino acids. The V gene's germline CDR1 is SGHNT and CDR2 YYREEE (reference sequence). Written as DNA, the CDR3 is TGTGCCAGCAGCCAGACGACAGGGAGGGCTTTCTTT. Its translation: CASSQTTGRAFF.

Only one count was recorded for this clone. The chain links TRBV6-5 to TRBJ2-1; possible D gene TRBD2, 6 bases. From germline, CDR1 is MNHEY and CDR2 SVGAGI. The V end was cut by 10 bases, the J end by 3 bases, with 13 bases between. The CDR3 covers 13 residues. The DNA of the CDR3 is TGTGCCACCAGAGAGGGAGGCTACAATGAGCAGTTCTTC. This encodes CATREGGYNEQFF.

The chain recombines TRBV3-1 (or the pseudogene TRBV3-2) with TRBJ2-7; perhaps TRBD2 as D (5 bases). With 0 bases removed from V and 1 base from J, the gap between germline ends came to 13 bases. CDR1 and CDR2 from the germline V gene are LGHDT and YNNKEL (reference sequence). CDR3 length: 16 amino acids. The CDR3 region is CASSQDFGVGSYEQYF. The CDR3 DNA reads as TGTGCCAGCAGCCAAGATTTCGGGGTGGGGTCCTACGAGCAGTACTTC.

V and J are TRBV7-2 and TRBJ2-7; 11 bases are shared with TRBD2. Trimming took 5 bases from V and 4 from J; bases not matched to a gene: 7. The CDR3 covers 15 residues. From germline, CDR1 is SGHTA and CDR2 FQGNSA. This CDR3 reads CASSPTGTSGYEQYF. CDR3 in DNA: TGTGCCAGCAGCCCCACCGGGACTAGCGGTTACGAGCAGTACTTC.

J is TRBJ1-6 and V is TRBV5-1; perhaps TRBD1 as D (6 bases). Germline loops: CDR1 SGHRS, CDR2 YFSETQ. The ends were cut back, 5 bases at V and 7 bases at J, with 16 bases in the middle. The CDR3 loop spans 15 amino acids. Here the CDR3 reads CASSVTGIVNSPLHF. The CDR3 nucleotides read TGCGCCAGCAGTGTAACAGGGATTGTAAATTCACCCCTCCACTTT.

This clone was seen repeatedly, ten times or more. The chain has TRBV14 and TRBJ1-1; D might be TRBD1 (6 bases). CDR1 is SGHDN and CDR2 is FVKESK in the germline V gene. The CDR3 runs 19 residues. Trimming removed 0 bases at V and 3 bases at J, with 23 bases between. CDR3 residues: CASSQEGGYGGRSYTEAFF. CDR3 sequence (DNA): TGTGCCAGCAGCCAAGAAGGGGGATACGGGGGGCGATCCTACACTGAAGCTTTCTTT.